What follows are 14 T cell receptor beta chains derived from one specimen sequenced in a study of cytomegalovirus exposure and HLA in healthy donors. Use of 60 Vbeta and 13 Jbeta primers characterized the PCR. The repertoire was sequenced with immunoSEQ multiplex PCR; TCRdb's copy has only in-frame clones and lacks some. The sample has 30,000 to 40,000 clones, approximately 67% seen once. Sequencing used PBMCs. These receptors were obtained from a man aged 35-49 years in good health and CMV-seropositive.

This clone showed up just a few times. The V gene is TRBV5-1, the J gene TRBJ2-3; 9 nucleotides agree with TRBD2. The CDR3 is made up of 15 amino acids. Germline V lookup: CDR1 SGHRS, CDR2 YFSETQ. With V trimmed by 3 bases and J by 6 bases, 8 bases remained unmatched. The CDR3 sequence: CASSSARGGRDTQYF. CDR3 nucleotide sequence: TGCGCCAGCAGCTCAGCGCGGGGGGGCCGTGATACGCAGTATTTT. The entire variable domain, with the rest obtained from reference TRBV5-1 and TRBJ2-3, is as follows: KAGVTQTPRYLIKTRGQQVTLSCSPISGHRSVSWYQQTPGQGLQFLFEYFSETQRNKGNFPGRFSGRQFSNSRSEMNVSTLELGDSALYLCASSSARGGRDTQYFGPGTRLTVL.

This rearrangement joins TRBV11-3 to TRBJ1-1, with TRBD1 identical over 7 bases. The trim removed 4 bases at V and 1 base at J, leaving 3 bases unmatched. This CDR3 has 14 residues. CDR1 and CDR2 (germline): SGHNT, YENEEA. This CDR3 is CASSWGQQNTEAFF. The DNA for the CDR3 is TGTGCCAGCAGCTGGGGACAGCAGAACACTGAAGCTTTCTTT.

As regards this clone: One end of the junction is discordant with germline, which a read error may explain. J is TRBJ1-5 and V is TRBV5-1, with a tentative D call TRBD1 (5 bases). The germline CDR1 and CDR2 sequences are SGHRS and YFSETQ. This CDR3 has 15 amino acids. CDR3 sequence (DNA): TGCGCCAGCCGGAAAGGGGTAAGGAACAATCAACCCCAGCATTTT. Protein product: CASRKGVRNNQPQHF.

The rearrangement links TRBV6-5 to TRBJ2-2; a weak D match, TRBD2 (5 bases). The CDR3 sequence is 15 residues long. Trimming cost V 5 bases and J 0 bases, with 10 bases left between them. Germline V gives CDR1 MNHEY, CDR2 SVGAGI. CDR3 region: CASSPGLTNTGELFF. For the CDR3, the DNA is TGTGCCAGCAGTCCCGGACTGACGAACACCGGGGAGCTGTTTTTT.

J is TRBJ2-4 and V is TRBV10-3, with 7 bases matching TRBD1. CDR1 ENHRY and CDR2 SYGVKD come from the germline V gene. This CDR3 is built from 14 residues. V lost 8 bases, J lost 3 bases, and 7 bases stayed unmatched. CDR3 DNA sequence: TGTGCCATCGGAGACAGGGACAACAAAAACATTCAGTACTTC. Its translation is CAIGDRDNKNIQYF.

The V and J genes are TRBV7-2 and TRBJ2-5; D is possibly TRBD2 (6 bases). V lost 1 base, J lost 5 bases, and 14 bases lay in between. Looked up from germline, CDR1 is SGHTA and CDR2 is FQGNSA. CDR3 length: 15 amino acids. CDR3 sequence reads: CASSLDEGGGETQYF. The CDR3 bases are TGTGCCAGCAGCTTAGACGAGGGAGGTGGGGAGACCCAGTACTTC. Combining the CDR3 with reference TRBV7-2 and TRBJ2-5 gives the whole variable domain GAGVSQSPSNKVTEKGKDVELRCDPISGHTALYWYRQSLGQGLEFLIYFQGNSAPDKSGLPSDRFSAERTGGSVSTLTIQRTQQEDSAVYLCASSLDEGGGETQYFGPGTRLLVL.

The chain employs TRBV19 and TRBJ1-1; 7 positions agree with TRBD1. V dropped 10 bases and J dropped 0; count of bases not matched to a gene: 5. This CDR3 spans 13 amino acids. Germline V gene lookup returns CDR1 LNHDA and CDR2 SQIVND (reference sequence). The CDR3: CATLDRVNTEAFF. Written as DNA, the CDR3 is TGTGCCACCCTCGACAGGGTGAACACTGAAGCTTTCTTT.

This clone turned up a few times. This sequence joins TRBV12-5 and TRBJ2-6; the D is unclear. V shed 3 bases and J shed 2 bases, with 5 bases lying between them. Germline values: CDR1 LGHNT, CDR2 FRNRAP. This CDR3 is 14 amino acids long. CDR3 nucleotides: TGTGCTAGTGGTTTTGCAGCTGGGGCCAACGTCCTGACTTTC. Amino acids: CASGFAAGANVLTF.

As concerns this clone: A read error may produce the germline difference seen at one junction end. This CDR3 reads CACSATGDTEAFF. The CDR3 nucleotides are TGTGCCTGCAGTGCTACAGGGGACACTGAAGCTTTCTTT. V and J are TRBV6-1 and TRBJ1-1; 7 nucleotides agree with TRBD1. The CDR3 is 13 amino acids. Germline-derived CDR1 and CDR2 are MNHNS and SASEGT.

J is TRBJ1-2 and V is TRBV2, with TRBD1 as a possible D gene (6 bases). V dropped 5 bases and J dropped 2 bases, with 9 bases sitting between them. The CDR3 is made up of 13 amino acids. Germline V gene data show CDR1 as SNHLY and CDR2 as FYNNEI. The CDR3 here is CASSRTGNYGYTF. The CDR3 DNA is TGTGCCAGCAGTCGCACAGGGAACTATGGCTACACCTTC. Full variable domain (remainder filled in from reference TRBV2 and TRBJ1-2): EPEVTQTPSHQVTQMGQEVILRCVPISNHLYFYWYRQILGQKVEFLVSFYNNEISEKSEIFDDQFSVERPDGSNFTLKIRSTKLEDSAMYFCASSRTGNYGYTFGSGTRLTVV.

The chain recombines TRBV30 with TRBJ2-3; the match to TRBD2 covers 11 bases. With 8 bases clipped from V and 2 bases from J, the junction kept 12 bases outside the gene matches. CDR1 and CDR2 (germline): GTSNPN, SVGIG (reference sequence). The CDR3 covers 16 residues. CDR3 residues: CARNQGTSGNTDTQYF. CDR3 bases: TGTGCCAGGAACCAGGGGACTAGCGGTAACACAGATACGCAGTATTTT.

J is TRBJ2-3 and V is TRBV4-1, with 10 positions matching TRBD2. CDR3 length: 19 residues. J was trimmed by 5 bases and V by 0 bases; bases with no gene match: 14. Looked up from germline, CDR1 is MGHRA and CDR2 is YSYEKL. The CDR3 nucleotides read TGCGCCAGCAGCCAAGAGTGGGCAGGGGGGACTAGCGTGATAGATACGCAGTATTTT. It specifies CASSQEWAGGTSVIDTQYF.

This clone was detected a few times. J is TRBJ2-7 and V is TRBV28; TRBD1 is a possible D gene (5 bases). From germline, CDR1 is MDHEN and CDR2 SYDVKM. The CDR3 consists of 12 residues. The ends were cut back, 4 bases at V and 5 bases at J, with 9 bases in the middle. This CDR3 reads CASSWRQNEQYF. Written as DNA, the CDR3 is TGTGCCAGCAGTTGGAGACAGAACGAGCAGTACTTC.

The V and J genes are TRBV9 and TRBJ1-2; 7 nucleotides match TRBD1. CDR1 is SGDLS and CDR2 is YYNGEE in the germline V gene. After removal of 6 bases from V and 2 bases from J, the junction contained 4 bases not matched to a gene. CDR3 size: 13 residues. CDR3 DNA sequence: TGTGCCAGCACCGTGGGACAGAACTATGGCTACACCTTC. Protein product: CASTVGQNYGYTF.